Shown below are 13 T cell receptor beta chains from a single sample sequenced in a study of T cell responses to AZD1222 COVID-19 vaccine. Clones were sequenced by immunoSEQ multiplex PCR, and TCRdb holds only the in-frame ones, with some missing. The sample lists more than 95,000 clones; 92% were seen once. The input for sequencing was peripheral blood, taken 28 days after the second AZD1222 dose. These receptors were collected from an adult who received the AZD1222 COVID-19 vaccine.

The chain is built from TRBV6-6 and TRBJ2-7, with D maybe TRBD1 (7 bases). CDR1 MNHNY and CDR2 SVGAGI come from the germline V gene (reference sequence). The CDR3 covers 13 residues. Between the trimmed V and J ends, which lost 6 bases and 3 bases, there was a span of 12 bases. The CDR3, as DNA: TGTGCCAGCAGCCCAGGGGGGAGCTACGAGCAGTACTTC. The encoded protein is CASSPGGSYEQYF.

This sequence joins TRBV11-3 and TRBJ1-1; D perhaps matches TRBD1 (6 bases). Germline V CDR1 and CDR2: SGHNT, YENEEA. CDR3 length: 14 residues. Trimming took 2 bases from V and 1 from J, leaving 8 bases between them. In DNA form, the CDR3 reads TGTGCCAGCAGCTTAACAGGGACGAACACTGAAGCTTTCTTT. This translates into CASSLTGTNTEAFF. Full variable domain (rest looked up from reference TRBV11-3 and TRBJ1-1): EAGVVQSPRYKIIEKKQPVAFWCNPISGHNTLYWYLQNLGQGPELLIRYENEEAVDDSQLPKDRFSAERLKGVDSTLKIQPAELGDSAVYLCASSLTGTNTEAFFGQGTRLTVV.

V and J are TRBV5-6 and TRBJ2-1; 9 nucleotides line up with TRBD2. The germline V gene has CDR1 SGHDT and CDR2 YYEEEE. V shed 1 base, J shed 2 bases, and the junction held 4 bases outside the gene matches. The CDR3 spans 16 residues. Here the CDR3 reads CASSLYLAGTYNEQFF. The CDR3, as DNA: TGTGCCAGCAGCTTGTATCTAGCGGGAACCTACAATGAGCAGTTCTTC.

The chain carries TRBV11-2 and TRBJ2-1; D uncertain. Germline V gene lookup returns CDR1 SGHAT and CDR2 FQNNGV. This CDR3 has 20 amino acids. Trimming pared 0 bases from V and 0 bases from J, leaving 21 bases between. Written as DNA, the CDR3 is TGTGCCAGCAGCTTAGAGGGTGGGGTTCGTGGGTCGAGCTCCTACAATGAGCAGTTCTTC. This sequence encodes CASSLEGGVRGSSSYNEQFF.

This chain connects TRBV29-1 to TRBJ1-3; D remains unclear. Germline CDR1 is SQVTM and CDR2 is ANQGSEA. The CDR3 consists of 12 residues. The V gene lost 6 bases and the J gene lost 4 bases, with 10 bases spanning the gap. CDR3 sequence reads: CSVEILGNTIYF. The CDR3 DNA sequence: TGCAGCGTGGAGATTTTGGGAAACACCATATATTTT.

The V call is TRBV4-2, the J call TRBJ1-2; TRBD1 is a possible D gene (5 bases). The germline V gene has CDR1 LGHNA and CDR2 YNFKEQ. V was clipped by 0 bases and J by 8 bases, with 19 bases between them. This CDR3 comprises 16 residues. As DNA, the CDR3 is TGTGCCAGCAGCCAAGATTTGACAGTAAATTTGAAAGGCTACACCTTC. Its protein product is CASSQDLTVNLKGYTF.

CDR3 amino acids: CASRRTGGLADAGELFF. Here the CDR3 DNA reads TGTGCCAGCAGACGAACAGGGGGACTAGCGGATGCCGGGGAGCTGTTTTTT. The chain joins TRBV2 to TRBJ2-2; the match to TRBD2 covers 11 bases. Germline assignment: CDR1 SNHLY and CDR2 FYNNEI. The CDR3 is made up of 17 amino acids. With 6 bases clipped from V and 6 bases from J, the junction kept 12 bases outside the gene matches.

V gene TRBV9 combines with J gene TRBJ2-1; 12 bases line up with TRBD2. The CDR3 has 17 residues. From germline, CDR1 is SGDLS and CDR2 YYNGEE. V dropped 1 base and J dropped 5; count of bases not matched to a gene: 7. CDR3 coding DNA: TGTGCCAGCAGCGTATCGCTAGCGGGAGGGCTTGACAATGAGCAGTTCTTC. Amino acids: CASSVSLAGGLDNEQFF.

The J gene is TRBJ2-5, the V gene TRBV24-1; the D gene is possibly TRBD1 (6 bases). Germline loops: CDR1 KGHDR, CDR2 SFDVKD. Trimming removed 4 bases from V and 4 bases from J, with 18 bases in between. This CDR3 is 16 amino acids long. CDR3 DNA sequence: TGTGCCACCAGTGACACTAAACCAGGGGTCGGAGAGACCCAGTACTTC. It translates to CATSDTKPGVGETQYF.

The chain carries TRBV5-6 and TRBJ1-2; TRBD1 might be the D (5 bases). This CDR3 spans 12 amino acids. Germline-derived CDR1 and CDR2 are SGHDT and YYEEEE. V was clipped by 6 bases and J by 1 base, with 7 bases between them. CDR3 loop: CASMGGNYGYTF. The CDR3 DNA reads as TGTGCCAGCATGGGGGGTAACTATGGCTACACCTTC.

The CDR3 DNA sequence: TGTGCCAGCAGCCAAGTTAGTAGCGGATACGGGGAGCTGTTTTTT. Its protein product is CASSQVSSGYGELFF. The J gene is TRBJ2-2, the V gene TRBV14; TRBD2 might be the D (6 bases). CDR3 length equals 15 residues. V lost 1 base, J lost 7 bases, and 13 bases lay in between. Germline V gene sequence: CDR1 SGHDN, CDR2 FVKESK.

In nucleotides, the CDR3 is TGTGCCAGTAGTCCGATCGGAAGGAGGGTAGAGACCCAGTACTTC. Protein sequence: CASSPIGRRVETQYF. This chain connects TRBV19 to TRBJ2-5; a possible D gene is TRBD2 (6 bases). CDR1 is LNHDA and CDR2 is SQIVND in the germline V gene (reference sequence). The CDR3 extends over 15 amino acids. V lost 5 bases and J lost 4, with 17 bases in between.

The chain links TRBV4-2 to TRBJ2-7; unclear D gene. Germline V gene data show CDR1 as LGHNA and CDR2 as YNFKEQ. There are 14 residues in the CDR3. V was cut by 0 bases and J by 3 bases, with 9 bases left in between. The CDR3 reads CASSQDRYSYEQYF. For the CDR3, the DNA is TGTGCCAGCAGCCAAGATCGCTACAGCTACGAGCAGTACTTC.